Presented here are 22 T cell receptor beta chains from one specimen sequenced in a study of PD-1 blockade in classical Hodgkin lymphoma. Here immunoSEQ multiplex PCR was the method, and the copy in TCRdb shows in-frame clones only, minus some. The table has about 16,000 clones, roughly 80% seen once. The time point is: cycle 4 day 1 (C4D1), after 6 weeks of nivolumab. Every patient experienced relapse after autologous stem cell transplantation, and brentuximab vedotin exposure varied. Sequencing was performed on peripheral blood mononuclear cells (PBMCs), taken before the fourth cycle of nivolumab. The receptors derive from a human donor with classical Hodgkin lymphoma.

The DNA for the CDR3 is TGCGCCAGCAGCTTGGATGGAAACACCATATATTTT. It encodes CASSLDGNTIYF. The gene calls are TRBV5-1 and TRBJ1-3; no firm D call. CDR3 length: 12 amino acids. V lost 0 bases, J lost 3 bases, and 1 base lay in between. Germline lookup yields CDR1 SGHRS and CDR2 YFSETQ.

This chain connects TRBV6-1 to TRBJ1-1; 7 positions agree with TRBD1. Trimming cost V 1 base and J 4 bases; bases outside gene matches: 9. Germline V gene data show CDR1 as MNHNS and CDR2 as SASEGT. This CDR3 spans 16 amino acids. CDR3 residues: CASSEGGGRGVTEAFF. The DNA of the CDR3 is TGTGCCAGCAGTGAAGGGGGAGGCAGGGGGGTCACTGAAGCTTTCTTT.

The chain is built from TRBV6-5 and TRBJ2-7; D remains ambiguous. Deletions cut 2 bases from V and 4 bases from J, with 12 bases between. This CDR3 region has 14 residues. Germline V CDR1 and CDR2: MNHEY, SVGAGI. The CDR3 nucleotides read TGTGCCAGCAGTTACAAGGCCGCTGGTTACGAGCAGTACTTC. Translating gives CASSYKAAGYEQYF.

Here the CDR3 DNA reads TGTGCCAGTAGTATAGGACAGGGCAATCAGCCCCAGCATTTT. As protein: CASSIGQGNQPQHF. The gene calls are TRBV19 and TRBJ1-5; tentative D call: TRBD1 (6 bases). In germline, CDR1 is LNHDA, CDR2 SQIVND (reference sequence). V gave up 1 base and J gave up 2 bases, with 6 bases separating them. The CDR3 length is 14 residues.

The rearrangement joins TRBV5-1 to TRBJ1-1, with D uncertain. The CDR3 totals 14 residues. Germline-derived CDR1 and CDR2 are SGHRS and YFSETQ. Trimming took 6 bases from V and 1 from J, leaving 13 bases between them. DNA for the CDR3: TGCGCCAGCAAACTCGATGCGGCGAACACTGAAGCTTTCTTT. Its translation: CASKLDAANTEAFF.

V is TRBV7-9 and J is TRBJ1-3; D remains ambiguous. CDR1 is SEHNR and CDR2 is FQNEAQ in the germline V gene (reference sequence). Trimming left V 3 bases short and J 0 bases short, with 6 bases between. CDR3 size: 14 residues. CDR3 protein: CASSLEVSGNTIYF. DNA for the CDR3: TGTGCCAGCAGCTTGGAAGTCTCTGGAAACACCATATATTTT.

The V call is TRBV7-8, the J call TRBJ1-5; D uncertain. V lost 1 base and J lost 3, with 13 bases in between. This CDR3 has 16 amino acids. Germline V gene sequence: CDR1 SGHVS, CDR2 FQNEAQ. CDR3 amino acids: CASSLVAGLDNQPQHF. CDR3 coding DNA: TGTGCCAGCAGCTTAGTGGCGGGGTTGGACAATCAGCCCCAGCATTTT.

The chain joins TRBV18 to TRBJ2-4; D is unclear. Per the germline V gene, CDR1 is KGHSH and CDR2 is LQKENI. CDR3 size: 14 residues. V gave up 2 bases and J gave up 1 base, with 6 bases separating them. This chain's CDR3 is CASSPDVAKNIQYF. CDR3 in DNA: TGTGCCAGCTCACCAGATGTGGCCAAAAACATTCAGTACTTC.

The V call is TRBV5-1, the J call TRBJ2-2, with D maybe TRBD1 (6 bases). The CDR3 extends over 15 amino acids. Germline loops: CDR1 SGHRS, CDR2 YFSETQ. Trimming pared 1 base from V and 7 bases from J, leaving 14 bases between. Here the CDR3 DNA reads TGCGCCAGCAGCTTGACAGGGAAGGGGAACGGGGAGCTGTTTTTT. Amino acid sequence: CASSLTGKGNGELFF.

This chain uses TRBV9 with TRBJ2-3; D might be TRBD1 (6 bases). Germline V gene data show CDR1 as SGDLS and CDR2 as YYNGEE. V was clipped by 4 bases and J by 2 bases, with 14 bases between them. The CDR3 totals 15 residues. CDR3 bases: TGTGCCAGCAGCTCAGGGGTTGGGACCACAGATACGCAGTATTTT. Translated: CASSSGVGTTDTQYF.

The J gene is TRBJ2-5, the V gene TRBV5-1; 8 nucleotides agree with TRBD1. Per the germline V gene, CDR1 is SGHRS and CDR2 is YFSETQ. This CDR3 is built from 13 residues. Trimming took 6 bases from V and 2 from J; bases not matched to a gene: 3. The CDR3: CASTQGAQETQYF. CDR3 in DNA: TGCGCCAGCACCCAGGGGGCACAAGAGACCCAGTACTTC.

V and J are TRBV4-3 and TRBJ2-5; TRBD2 agrees at 8 bases. The CDR3 loop spans 16 amino acids. Germline assignment: CDR1 LGHNA and CDR2 YSLEER. Trimming cost V 0 bases and J 5 bases; bases outside gene matches: 8. CDR3 sequence reads: CASSQDWRGGTETQYF. Here the CDR3 DNA reads TGCGCCAGCAGCCAAGATTGGCGCGGGGGGACGGAGACCCAGTACTTC.

This chain links TRBV5-1 with TRBJ1-3; TRBD1 might be the D (5 bases). Trimming pared 4 bases from V and 2 bases from J, leaving 10 bases between. CDR1 and CDR2 from the germline V gene are SGHRS and YFSETQ. The CDR3 is made up of 14 amino acids. The CDR3, as DNA: TGCGCCAGCAGCCTCGGGGCACCTGGAAACACCATATATTTT. It is translated as CASSLGAPGNTIYF.

This sequence joins TRBV5-1 and TRBJ1-2; D not resolved. The germline gives CDR1 SGHRS, CDR2 YFSETQ. The CDR3 spans 16 residues. Trimming pared 8 bases from V and 2 bases from J, leaving 22 bases between. This chain's CDR3 is CARKVLVGPQNYGYTF. CDR3 DNA: TGCGCCAGGAAGGTTCTGGTCGGCCCGCAAAACTATGGCTACACCTTC.

J is TRBJ2-2 and V is TRBV7-9; D call uncertain. V was clipped by 3 bases and J by 1 base, with 6 bases between them. Germline CDR1 and CDR2: SEHNR and FQNEAQ (reference sequence). The CDR3 covers 14 residues. The DNA of the CDR3 is TGTGCCAGCAGCTTGGGTCAGAACACCGGGGAGCTGTTTTTT. Its translation is CASSLGQNTGELFF.

The chain uses TRBV27 and TRBJ2-3; D uncertain. The V end lost 2 bases, the J end lost 10 bases, and 10 bases lay between the germline ends. This CDR3 is built from 12 residues. Germline loops: CDR1 MNHEY, CDR2 SMNVEV (reference sequence). CDR3 DNA: TGTGCCAGCAGTTTAGGTCGGACGGCGCAGTATTTT. Translation: CASSLGRTAQYF.

The chain uses TRBV7-8 and TRBJ2-7; TRBD2 might be the D (5 bases). The ends were cut back, 1 base at V and 4 bases at J, with 8 bases in the middle. Germline V lookup: CDR1 SGHVS, CDR2 FQNEAQ. The CDR3 has 13 amino acids. The CDR3 here is CASSLGERYEQYF. The CDR3 DNA is TGTGCCAGCAGCTTAGGCGAGCGGTACGAGCAGTACTTC.

The chain is built from TRBV5-1 and TRBJ2-1, with TRBD2 identical over 11 bases. Germline values: CDR1 SGHRS, CDR2 YFSETQ. This CDR3 has 16 residues. V gave up 4 bases and J gave up 10 bases; unmatched junction bases: 13. The CDR3 spells CASSQTSGGLGAEQFF. The CDR3 nucleotides are TGCGCCAGCAGCCAAACTAGCGGGGGCCTCGGAGCCGAGCAGTTCTTC.

V usage is TRBV7-6 and J usage is TRBJ2-3, with D possibly TRBD1 on 6 matching bases. Germline lookup yields CDR1 SGHVS and CDR2 FNYEAQ. V was cut by 0 bases and J by 0 bases, with 19 bases left in between. The CDR3 is 19 amino acids. The DNA of the CDR3 is TGTGCCAGCAGCTTAGCGATCGGGGCGACAGGCGTCAGCACAGATACGCAGTATTTT. It encodes CASSLAIGATGVSTDTQYF.

This clone has just one count. J is TRBJ1-5 and V is TRBV9; TRBD1 is a possible D gene (5 bases). The V end lost 4 bases, the J end lost 1 base, and 15 bases lay between the germline ends. Germline CDR1 reads SGDLS; CDR2 reads YYNGEE. This CDR3 region has 16 residues. This chain's CDR3 is CASSPGGLVSNQPQHF. The CDR3 region has the DNA TGTGCCAGCAGCCCCGGGGGACTGGTGAGCAATCAGCCCCAGCATTTT.

The V and J genes are TRBV10-2 and TRBJ1-5; 7 bases line up with TRBD1. CDR3 length: 13 amino acids. The germline V gene encodes CDR1 WSHSY and CDR2 SAAADI. J lost 5 bases, V lost 4 bases, and 2 bases had no gene match. CDR3 sequence reads: CASSGQGYQPQHF. In nucleotides, the CDR3 is TGCGCCAGCAGTGGACAGGGTTATCAGCCCCAGCATTTT.

The chain recombines TRBV2 with TRBJ2-5; possibly TRBD1 or TRBD2 for D (5 bases each). Germline CDR1 SNHLY, CDR2 FYNNEI. V was clipped by 6 bases and J by 11 bases, with 16 bases between them. The CDR3 consists of 12 residues. DNA of the CDR3: TGTGCCAGCAGCCCGGGACCCGGTGAGCAGTACTTC. This codes for CASSPGPGEQYF.